Here is one T cell receptor beta chain with its context. Its specificity is unknown. The junction differs from germline at one of its ends, possibly a read error. One entry per CDR3 protein, called by TCRdb with MiXCR from the 5' RACE reads. Seen here are nearly 200,000 distinct CDR3 sequences, 15% observed once, and the top ten hold 35% to 45%. The sample belongs to a study of identical twins. The germline gives CDR1 SQVTM, CDR2 ANQGSEA. The CDR3 spans 14 residues. Points from the study as a whole: Modeled out-of-frame TCR alpha sharing in monozygotic twins fell below observed levels.

These sequences were also reported in another study, on T cells expressing NK-cell markers. That work adds: What restricted sorting to alpha-beta TCR T cells in several experiments was an anti-gamma-delta TCR antibody.

Sequencing was performed on CD8+ T cells sorted from blood. The chain links TRBV29-1 to TRBJ1-1, with D perhaps TRBD1 (5 bases). The TCR sequence derives from a woman younger than 35 in good health. CDR3 in DNA: TGCAGCGGGACAAGACAGTCGGCGAACACTAAAGCTTTCTTT. It is translated as CSGTRQSANTKAFF.